This is a list of T cell receptor beta chains from one sample in a study of T cells in Graves' hyperthyroidism and ophthalmopathy. TCRdb reprocessed the multiplex PCR reads with MiXCR, giving one entry per CDR3 protein. The sample lists about 560,000 distinct CDR3 sequences; approximately 15% were seen once. Sequencing used blood. The receptor set was obtained from a woman younger than 30 with Graves' hyperthyroidism. Each CDR3 is given without its conserved first and last residue. The listing skips clone size in some rows; elsewhere it reads once, few, many or a size class.

j_call clone_size v_call cdr3_aa
TRBJ1-2 - TRBV7-2 ASSFPTPLANYGYT
TRBJ2-7 many TRBV7-6 ASSAAGTNFYEQY
TRBJ2-1 many TRBV20-1 SASPTGRSSYNEQF
TRBJ1-1 few TRBV6-1 ASSDMTGNTEAF
TRBJ1-2 few TRBV30 AWSVPPDDYGYT
TRBJ2-7 many TRBV20-1 SASLWGTWNEQY
TRBJ1-1 few TRBV30 AWTGIGSMNTEAF
TRBJ1-3 few TRBV7-9 ASSRKLTGGFPSGNTIY
TRBJ1-5 many TRBV28 ASSLRTGGQPQH
TRBJ2-3 - TRBV7-6 ASSLERGGLTDTQY
TRBJ1-4 few TRBV9 ASSPLEFDEKLF
TRBJ1-2 many TRBV3-1 ASSQGSGYGYT
TRBJ1-4 - TRBV4-3 ASSQGTGGKLF
TRBJ1-5 many TRBV2 ASTESAGGANQPQH
TRBJ2-3 many TRBV7-6 ASSLEAGVSGDTQY
TRBJ2-5 many TRBV7-6 ASSLGTSEQETQY
TRBJ1-1 - TRBV20-1 SAPLEVYTEAF
TRBJ1-1 few TRBV20-1 SAGRGFVGTEAF
TRBJ2-3 many TRBV7-8 ASSLVLAGLTDTQY
TRBJ2-7 many TRBV28 ASSLSFGQAYGEQY
TRBJ2-7 few TRBV28 ASSPDPLTNSEQY
TRBJ2-7 - TRBV5-1 ASSTGVSYEQY
TRBJ2-5 - TRBV9 ASRPPGGPQETQY
TRBJ1-6 few TRBV9 ASSADDFSPLH
TRBJ2-4 few TRBV13 ASSRQGDIQY
TRBJ2-2 many TRBV20-1 SASYQGPGELF
TRBJ1-2 few TRBV11-3 ASSPDLGTAGYT
TRBJ2-2 many TRBV10-3 AISDATGSGRAGELF
TRBJ2-3 - TRBV30 AWSKSGSTDTQY
TRBJ2-2 few TRBV2 ASRRTDNTGELF
TRBJ1-2 few TRBV12-3/TRBV12-4 ASSPEFYGYT
TRBJ2-2 - TRBV6-5 ASSYRGTDTGELF
TRBJ1-2 many TRBV7-2 ASSLGGSTPESGYT
TRBJ2-1 many TRBV29-1 SVEALAGVDEQF
TRBJ1-5 many TRBV2 ASSGMDQPQH
TRBJ2-2 many TRBV7-9 ASSLLGAGELF
TRBJ1-4 few TRBV12-3/TRBV12-4 ASNKQGSGEKLF